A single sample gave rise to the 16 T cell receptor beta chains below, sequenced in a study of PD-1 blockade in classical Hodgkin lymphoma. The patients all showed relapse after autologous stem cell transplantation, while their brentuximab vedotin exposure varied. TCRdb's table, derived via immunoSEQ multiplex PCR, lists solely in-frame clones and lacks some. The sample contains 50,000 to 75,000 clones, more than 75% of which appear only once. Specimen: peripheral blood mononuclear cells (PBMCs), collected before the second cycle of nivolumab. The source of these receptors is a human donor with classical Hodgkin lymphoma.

CDR3 in amino acids: CASSLSPGQGWAFF. The CDR3 DNA reads TGTGCCAGCAGCTTATCACCAGGACAGGGATGGGCTTTCTTT. This chain joins TRBV11-2 and TRBJ1-1; 8 bases align to TRBD1. V lost 2 bases to trimming and J lost 11 bases; unmatched junction nucleotides: 10. CDR3 length: 14 residues. Germline CDR1 SGHAT, CDR2 FQNNGV.

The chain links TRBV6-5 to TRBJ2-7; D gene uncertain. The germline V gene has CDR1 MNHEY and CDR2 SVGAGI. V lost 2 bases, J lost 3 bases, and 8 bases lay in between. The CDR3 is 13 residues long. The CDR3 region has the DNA TGTGCCAGCAGTTACGATCGGTACTACGAGCAGTACTTC. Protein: CASSYDRYYEQYF.

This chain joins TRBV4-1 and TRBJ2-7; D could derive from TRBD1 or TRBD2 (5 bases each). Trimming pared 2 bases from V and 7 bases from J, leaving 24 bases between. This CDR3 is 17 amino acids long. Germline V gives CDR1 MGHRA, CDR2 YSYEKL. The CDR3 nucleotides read TGCGCCAGCAGCCAACCGGGGCTTGGTCTCTCGTTCGGGGAGCAGTACTTC. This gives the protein CASSQPGLGLSFGEQYF.

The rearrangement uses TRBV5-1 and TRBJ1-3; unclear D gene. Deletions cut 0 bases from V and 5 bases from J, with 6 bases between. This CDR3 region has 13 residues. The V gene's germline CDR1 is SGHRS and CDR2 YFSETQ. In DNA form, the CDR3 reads TGCGCCAGCAGCTTGGAAGGACGAAACACCATATATTTT. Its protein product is CASSLEGRNTIYF.

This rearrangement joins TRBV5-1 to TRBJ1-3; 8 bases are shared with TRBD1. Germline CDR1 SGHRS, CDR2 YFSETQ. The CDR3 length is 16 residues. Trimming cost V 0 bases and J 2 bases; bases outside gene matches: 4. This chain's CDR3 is CASSLEGQGAGNTIYF. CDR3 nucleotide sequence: TGCGCCAGCAGCTTGGAAGGACAGGGCGCTGGAAACACCATATATTTT.

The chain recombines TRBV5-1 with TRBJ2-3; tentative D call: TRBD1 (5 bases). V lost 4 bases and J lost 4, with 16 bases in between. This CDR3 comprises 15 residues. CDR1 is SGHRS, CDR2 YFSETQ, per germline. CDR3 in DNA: TGCGCCAGCAGCCTGCAGGGCTCGGCCCCAGATACGCAGTATTTT. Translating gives CASSLQGSAPDTQYF.

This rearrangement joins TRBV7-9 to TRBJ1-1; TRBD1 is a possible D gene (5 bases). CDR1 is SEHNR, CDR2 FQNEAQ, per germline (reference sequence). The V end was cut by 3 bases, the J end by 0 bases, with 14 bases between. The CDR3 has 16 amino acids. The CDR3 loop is CASSLARGTLNTEAFF. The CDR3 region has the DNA TGTGCCAGCAGCTTGGCACGGGGCACCTTGAACACTGAAGCTTTCTTT.

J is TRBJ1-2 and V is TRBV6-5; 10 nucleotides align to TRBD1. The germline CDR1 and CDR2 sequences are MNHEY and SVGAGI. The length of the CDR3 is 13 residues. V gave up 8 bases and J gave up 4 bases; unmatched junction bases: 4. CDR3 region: CASRDRGAYGYTF. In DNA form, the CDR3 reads TGTGCCAGCCGGGACAGGGGTGCCTATGGCTACACCTTC.

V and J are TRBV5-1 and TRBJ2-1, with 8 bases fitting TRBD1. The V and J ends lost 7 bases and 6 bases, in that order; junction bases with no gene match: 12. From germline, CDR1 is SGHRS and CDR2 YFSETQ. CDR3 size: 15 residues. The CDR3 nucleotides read TGCGCCAGCGGACTCGGACAGGGTTTTTTCAATGAGCAGTTCTTC. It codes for CASGLGQGFFNEQFF.

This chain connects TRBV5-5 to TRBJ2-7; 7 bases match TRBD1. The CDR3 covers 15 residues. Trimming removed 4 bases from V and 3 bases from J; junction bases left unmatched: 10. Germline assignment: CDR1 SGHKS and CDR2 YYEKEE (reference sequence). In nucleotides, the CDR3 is TGTGCCAGCAGCCCCCCGACAGGGCGGGTCTACGAGCAGTACTTC. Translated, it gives CASSPPTGRVYEQYF.

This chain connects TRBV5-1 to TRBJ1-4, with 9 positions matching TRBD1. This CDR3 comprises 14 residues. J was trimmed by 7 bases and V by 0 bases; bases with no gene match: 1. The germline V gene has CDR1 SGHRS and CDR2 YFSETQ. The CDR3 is CASSLGTGAEKLFF. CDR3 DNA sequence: TGCGCCAGCAGCTTGGGGACAGGGGCTGAAAAACTGTTTTTT.

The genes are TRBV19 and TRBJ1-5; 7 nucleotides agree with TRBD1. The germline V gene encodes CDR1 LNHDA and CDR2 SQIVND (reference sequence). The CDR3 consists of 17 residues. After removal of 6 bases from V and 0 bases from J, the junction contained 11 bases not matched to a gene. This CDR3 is CASSLPDRVPSNQPQHF. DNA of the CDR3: TGTGCCAGTAGCCTACCAGACAGGGTGCCTAGCAATCAGCCCCAGCATTTT.

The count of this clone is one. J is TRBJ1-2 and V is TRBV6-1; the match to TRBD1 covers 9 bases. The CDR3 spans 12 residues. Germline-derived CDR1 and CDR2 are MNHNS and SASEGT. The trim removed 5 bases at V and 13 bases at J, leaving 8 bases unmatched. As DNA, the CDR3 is TGTGCCAGCAGTACCCGACAGGGGGTTGTCACCTTC. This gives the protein CASSTRQGVVTF.

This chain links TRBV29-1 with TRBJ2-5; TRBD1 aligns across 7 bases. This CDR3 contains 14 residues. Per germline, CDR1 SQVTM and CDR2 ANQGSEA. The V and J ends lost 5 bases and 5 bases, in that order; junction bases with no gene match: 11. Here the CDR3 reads CSVLPATGWETQYF. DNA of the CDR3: TGCAGCGTTTTACCCGCGACAGGGTGGGAGACCCAGTACTTC.

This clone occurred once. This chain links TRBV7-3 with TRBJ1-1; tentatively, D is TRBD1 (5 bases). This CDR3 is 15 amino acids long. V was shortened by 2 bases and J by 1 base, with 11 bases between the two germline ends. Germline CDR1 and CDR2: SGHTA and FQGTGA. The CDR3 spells CASSLLGTGNTEAFF. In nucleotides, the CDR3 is TGTGCCAGCAGCTTATTGGGAACAGGGAACACTGAAGCTTTCTTT.

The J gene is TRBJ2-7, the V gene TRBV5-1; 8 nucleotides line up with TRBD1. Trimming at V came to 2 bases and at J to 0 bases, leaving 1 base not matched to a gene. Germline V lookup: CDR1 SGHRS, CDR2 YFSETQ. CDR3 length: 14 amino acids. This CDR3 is CASSFGTGSYEQYF. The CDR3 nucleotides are TGCGCCAGCAGCTTTGGGACAGGCTCCTACGAGCAGTACTTC. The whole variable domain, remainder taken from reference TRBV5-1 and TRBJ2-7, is KAGVTQTPRYLIKTRGQQVTLSCSPISGHRSVSWYQQTPGQGLQFLFEYFSETQRNKGNFPGRFSGRQFSNSRSEMNVSTLELGDSALYLCASSFGTGSYEQYFGPGTRLTVT.